Below are 22 T cell receptor beta chains sequenced from a single sample in a study of blood T cell repertoires in COVID-19. Clones were sequenced by immunoSEQ multiplex PCR, and TCRdb holds only the in-frame ones, with some missing. The table includes hundreds of thousands of clones, around 84% detected once. The sample taken for sequencing was PBMCs or T cells enriched from blood (not recorded which). These receptors all stem from a man aged 35 to 55 who had been exposed to COVID-19.

The rearrangement uses TRBV24-1 and TRBJ1-2; 7 nucleotides align to TRBD1. V lost 4 bases, J lost 8 bases, and 12 bases stayed unmatched. The CDR3 contains 15 residues. Germline loops: CDR1 KGHDR, CDR2 SFDVKD. For the CDR3, the DNA is TGTGCCACCAGTGACACACACGGGACAGTGAACGGCTACACCTTC. It yields the protein CATSDTHGTVNGYTF.

This clone appeared a few times. The chain has TRBV11-2 and TRBJ2-5, with D possibly TRBD2 on 5 matching bases. Deletions cut 3 bases from V and 5 bases from J, with 7 bases between. There are 12 residues in the CDR3. In germline, CDR1 is SGHAT, CDR2 FQNNGV. CDR3 region: CASSFWEETQYF. The CDR3 DNA reads as TGTGCCAGCAGCTTTTGGGAGGAGACCCAGTACTTC.

The chain is built from TRBV7-8 and TRBJ1-6, with D perhaps TRBD1 (6 bases). Germline CDR1 SGHVS, CDR2 FQNEAQ. V lost 3 bases to trimming and J lost 4 bases, with 16 bases between them. This CDR3 comprises 17 residues. CDR3 region: CASSFFQGTTYNSPLHF. In nucleotides, the CDR3 is TGTGCCAGCAGCTTTTTTCAGGGGACGACGTATAATTCACCCCTCCACTTT. Full variable domain (rest looked up from reference TRBV7-8 and TRBJ1-6): GAGVSQSPRYKVAKRGQDVALRCDPISGHVSLFWYQQALGQGPEFLTYFQNEAQLDKSGLPSDRFFAERPEGSVSTLKIQRTQQEDSAVYLCASSFFQGTTYNSPLHFGNGTRLTVT.

The V and J genes are TRBV2 and TRBJ2-6; 9 bases line up with TRBD2. CDR3 length: 18 amino acids. Trimming cost V 6 bases and J 0 bases; bases outside gene matches: 9. Germline CDR1 reads SNHLY; CDR2 reads FYNNEI. Here the CDR3 reads CASRLGGSGSSGANVLTF. The CDR3 nucleotides are TGTGCCAGCAGACTGGGGGGTAGCGGGAGCTCTGGGGCCAACGTCCTGACTTTC.

This chain joins TRBV25-1 and TRBJ1-3; the D is unclear. Between the trimmed V and J ends, which lost 6 bases and 2 bases, there was a span of 17 bases. The CDR3 has 16 amino acids. Germline lookup yields CDR1 MGHDK and CDR2 SYGVNS. CDR3 nucleotides: TGTGCCAGCAGGGAGAATAGAGGGCAAGCTGGAAACACCATATATTTT. It translates to CASRENRGQAGNTIYF.

This CDR3 is CASSQGGDQPQHF. CDR3 nucleotides: TGTGCCAGCTCACAAGGGGGAGACCAGCCCCAGCATTTT. The rearrangement uses TRBV18 and TRBJ1-5; D is possibly TRBD1 (6 bases). The germline gives CDR1 KGHSH, CDR2 LQKENI. V gave up 4 bases and J gave up 7 bases, with 11 bases separating them. The CDR3 sequence is 13 residues long.

The genes are TRBV5-6 and TRBJ1-3; 8 bases match TRBD1. The trim removed 5 bases at V and 0 bases at J, leaving 4 bases unmatched. CDR1 is SGHDT, CDR2 YYEEEE, per germline. The CDR3 contains 15 residues. In nucleotides, the CDR3 is TGTGCCAGCAGGAGACAGGGGTCCTCTGGAAACACCATATATTTT. It codes for CASRRQGSSGNTIYF.

This clone came up a few times. A read error may produce the germline difference seen at one junction end. The chain couples TRBV15 to TRBJ2-7; 9 bases align to TRBD1. Germline assignment: CDR1 LNHNV and CDR2 YYDKDF (reference sequence). There are 14 residues in the CDR3. The DNA of the CDR3 is TGTGCCACCAGCAGAGGAGGAGGGACAGGGCGGTATGACTTC. As protein: CATSRGGGTGRYDF.

The J gene is TRBJ1-2, the V gene TRBV5-1; no reliable D call. The germline V gene has CDR1 SGHRS and CDR2 YFSETQ. This CDR3 is built from 13 residues. Trimming removed 3 bases from V and 10 bases from J, with 16 bases in between. The CDR3 DNA reads as TGCGCCAGCAGCTCACCACCAGAGGGAACCTACACCTTC. Amino acid sequence: CASSSPPEGTYTF.

This clone was counted between two and nine times. V and J are TRBV9 and TRBJ2-1, with 8 bases matching TRBD1. With 4 bases clipped from V and 9 bases from J, the junction kept 6 bases outside the gene matches. Per germline, CDR1 SGDLS and CDR2 YYNGEE. The CDR3 length is 13 residues. CDR3 nucleotide sequence: TGTGCCAGCAGCCCACCAGGGGGCACTGAGCAGTTCTTC. It encodes CASSPPGGTEQFF. Full variable domain (rest looked up from reference TRBV9 and TRBJ2-1): DSGVTQTPKHLITATGQRVTLRCSPRSGDLSVYWYQQSLDQGLQFLIQYYNGEERAKGNILERFSAQQFPDLHSELNLSSLELGDSALYFCASSPPGGTEQFFGPGTRLTVL.

The chain combines TRBV6-1 with TRBJ1-4, with D perhaps matching TRBD1 (5 bases). Germline loops: CDR1 MNHNS, CDR2 SASEGT. V lost 1 base and J 3 bases, leaving 12 bases between the germline ends. This CDR3 is 16 amino acids long. The CDR3 loop reads CASSEGPRAPNEKLFF. DNA for the CDR3: TGTGCCAGCAGTGAAGGGCCCAGGGCCCCTAATGAAAAACTGTTTTTT.

This clone was picked up one time. The CDR3 reads CASRSGRIQETQYF. CDR3 nucleotides: TGCGCCAGCAGAAGCGGGAGAATCCAAGAGACCCAGTACTTC. V usage is TRBV5-1 and J usage is TRBJ2-5; 8 bases line up with TRBD2. CDR3 length: 14 residues. V was pared by 5 bases and J by 1 base, with 4 bases of the junction left unmatched. CDR1 is SGHRS and CDR2 is YFSETQ in the germline V gene.

Only one count was recorded for this clone. The chain has TRBV7-8 and TRBJ1-5; D may be TRBD1 (5 bases). V lost 5 bases and J lost 4, with 15 bases in between. The CDR3 covers 15 residues. Germline V CDR1 and CDR2: SGHVS, FQNEAQ. CDR3 protein: CASSVTGDRNQPQHF. DNA for the CDR3: TGTGCCAGCAGCGTGACGGGGGACCGTAATCAGCCCCAGCATTTT. Variable domain in full (rest from reference TRBV7-8 and TRBJ1-5): GAGVSQSPRYKVAKRGQDVALRCDPISGHVSLFWYQQALGQGPEFLTYFQNEAQLDKSGLPSDRFFAERPEGSVSTLKIQRTQQEDSAVYLCASSVTGDRNQPQHFGDGTRLSIL.

This chain connects TRBV30 to TRBJ1-1; no firm D call. V dropped 0 bases and J dropped 13 bases, with 15 bases sitting between them. The CDR3 covers 12 residues. CDR1 and CDR2 from the germline V gene are GTSNPN and SVGIG (reference sequence). CDR3 sequence (DNA): TGTGCCTGGAGTGTAGGCCCCCTGGGAGATTTCTTT. Its translation is CAWSVGPLGDFF.

The chain combines TRBV11-3 with TRBJ2-1; TRBD2 aligns across 10 bases. Trimming at V came to 4 bases and at J to 9 bases, leaving 9 bases not matched to a gene. The CDR3 is 15 amino acids. Germline CDR1 and CDR2: SGHNT and YENEEA. The DNA for the CDR3 is TGTGCCAGCAGCTATTCTAGCGGGAGCTTTGGTGAGCAGTTCTTC. Residues: CASSYSSGSFGEQFF.

The chain has TRBV27 and TRBJ1-6; no clear D. The CDR3 has 13 amino acids. Trimming pared 2 bases from V and 10 bases from J, leaving 9 bases between. Germline V CDR1 and CDR2: MNHEY, SMNVEV (reference sequence). CDR3 loop: CASSLGFRSPLHF. DNA for the CDR3: TGTGCCAGCAGTTTAGGTTTTCGGTCACCCCTCCACTTT.

A single count supports this clone. V and J are TRBV19 and TRBJ1-2; TRBD1 aligns across 9 bases. This CDR3 is 14 amino acids long. Germline V lookup: CDR1 LNHDA, CDR2 SQIVND (reference sequence). V shed 9 bases and J 5 bases; nucleotides not matched to a gene: 10. The CDR3 DNA follows: TGTGCCAGCACCTCGGGACAGGGCGCGTATGGCTACACCTTC. Translating gives CASTSGQGAYGYTF.

V and J are TRBV7-6 and TRBJ2-1; 11 bases line up with TRBD2. CDR3 size: 15 residues. The ends lost 5 bases at V and 6 bases at J; junction bases unmatched: 6. Germline V lookup: CDR1 SGHVS, CDR2 FNYEAQ. Written as DNA, the CDR3 is TGTGCCAGCAGCAGACTAGCGGGATCCGTCAATGAGCAGTTCTTC. This codes for CASSRLAGSVNEQFF.

The gene calls are TRBV6-5 and TRBJ2-1; D is ambiguous. Trimming left V 5 bases short and J 3 bases short, with 5 bases between. Germline CDR1 and CDR2: MNHEY and SVGAGI. There are 12 residues in the CDR3. Written as DNA, the CDR3 is TGTGCCAGCAGTCTACGCTACAATGAGCAGTTCTTC. Its protein product is CASSLRYNEQFF.

This chain links TRBV20-1 with TRBJ1-1, with no clear D. The CDR3 is made up of 13 amino acids. Trimming shortened V by 3 bases and J by 4 bases, and 12 bases separated the two germline ends. Germline V lookup: CDR1 DFQATT, CDR2 SNEGSKA (reference sequence). CDR3 sequence reads: CSASLGRVTEAFF. The CDR3 nucleotides read TGCAGTGCTAGTCTAGGGCGGGTCACTGAAGCTTTCTTT.

The V call is TRBV29-1, the J call TRBJ2-1, with a weak D call TRBD2 (6 bases). The V end was cut by 6 bases, the J end by 0 bases, with 15 bases between. The germline V gene has CDR1 SQVTM and CDR2 ANQGSEA. The CDR3 has 15 residues. This CDR3 reads CSVQTEGSSYNEQFF. CDR3 in DNA: TGCAGCGTGCAAACGGAGGGGAGCTCCTACAATGAGCAGTTCTTC.

The genes are TRBV24-1 and TRBJ2-2, with unresolved D. Germline V CDR1 and CDR2: KGHDR, SFDVKD. The V and J ends lost 6 bases and 3 bases respectively, with 10 bases between them. The CDR3 spans 14 residues. CDR3 in amino acids: CATSYSSYTGELFF. In DNA form, the CDR3 reads TGTGCCACCAGTTACAGCAGTTACACCGGGGAGCTGTTTTTT.